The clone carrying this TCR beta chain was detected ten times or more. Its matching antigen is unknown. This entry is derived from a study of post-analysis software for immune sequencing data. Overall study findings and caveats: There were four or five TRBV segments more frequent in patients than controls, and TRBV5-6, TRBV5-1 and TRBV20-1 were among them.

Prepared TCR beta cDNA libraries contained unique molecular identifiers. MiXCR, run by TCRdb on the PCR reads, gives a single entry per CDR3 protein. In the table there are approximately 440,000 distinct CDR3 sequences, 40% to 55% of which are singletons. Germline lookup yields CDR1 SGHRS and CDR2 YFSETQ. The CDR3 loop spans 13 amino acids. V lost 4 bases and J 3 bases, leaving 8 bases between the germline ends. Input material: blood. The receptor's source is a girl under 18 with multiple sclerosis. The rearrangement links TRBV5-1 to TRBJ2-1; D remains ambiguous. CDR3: CASSRTDYNEQFF. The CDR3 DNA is TGCGCCAGCAGCAGGACGGACTACAATGAGCAGTTCTTC. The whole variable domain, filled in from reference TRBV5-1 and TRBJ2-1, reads KAGVTQTPRYLIKTRGQQVTLSCSPISGHRSVSWYQQTPGQGLQFLFEYFSETQRNKGNFPGRFSGRQFSNSRSEMNVSTLELGDSALYLCASSRTDYNEQFFGPGTRLTVL.